The 25 T cell receptor beta chains presented below share a single source sample, sequenced in a study of T cell repertoires in cytomegalovirus infection. TCRdb re-called the reads through MiXCR, storing one row per CDR3 protein. The sample carries 150,000 to 200,000 distinct CDR3 sequences, around 15% recorded once. Source material: PBMCs. The receptors stem from a human donor in good health (CMV status not recorded). Some clones in this sample may be carry-over from other donors' samples.

This clonotype occurred many times. The rearrangement links TRBV12-3 or TRBV12-4 to TRBJ1-3; 8 bases are shared with TRBD1. After removal of 5 bases from V and 3 bases from J, the junction contained 6 bases not matched to a gene. There are 15 residues in the CDR3. CDR3: CASSPGGTGGNTIYF. CDR3 nucleotides: TGTGCCAGCAGTCCAGGAGGGACAGGTGGAAACACCATATATTTT.

This clonotype has a count of ten or more. The junction shows a germline mismatch at one end, possibly a read error. CDR3 DNA sequence: TGTGCCAGTAGTCGCTTCACCGGGACAGACGATGAAAAGCTGTTTTTT. Translating it yields CASSRFTGTDDEKLFF. J is TRBJ1-4 and V is TRBV19; TRBD1 matches 7 bases. The germline V gene has CDR1 LNHDA and CDR2 SQIVND (reference sequence). This CDR3 region has 16 residues.

In this sample, this clonotype turned up a few times. V and J are TRBV11-3 and TRBJ2-1; no firm D call. This CDR3 has 14 amino acids. Germline V lookup: CDR1 SGHNT, CDR2 YENEEA. Trimming pared 4 bases from V and 4 bases from J, leaving 11 bases between. CDR3 loop: CASSSLNRYNEQFF. In DNA, the CDR3 is TGTGCCAGCAGCTCCCTAAACAGATACAATGAGCAGTTCTTC.

The J gene is TRBJ1-2, the V gene TRBV6-1; 9 bases are a match to TRBD1. This CDR3 spans 15 amino acids. V lost 7 bases to trimming and J lost 8 bases; unmatched junction nucleotides: 14. Germline loops: CDR1 MNHNS, CDR2 SASEGT. As DNA, the CDR3 is TGTGCCAGCACCGAGGGGACAGGGCTGAGGGAAGGCTACACCTTC. Its translation is CASTEGTGLREGYTF.

This CDR3 is CASSLEAGGGYNEQFF. CDR3 in DNA: TGCGCCAGCAGCTTGGAGGCGGGGGGGGGATACAATGAGCAGTTCTTC. The chain uses TRBV5-1 and TRBJ2-1; 9 positions match TRBD2. V gave up 0 bases and J gave up 4 bases; unmatched junction bases: 5. Germline-derived CDR1 and CDR2 are SGHRS and YFSETQ. This CDR3 spans 16 amino acids.

Ten or more counts support this clonotype. The chain has TRBV11-2 and TRBJ2-1, with D possibly TRBD2 on 6 matching bases. V lost 5 bases and J lost 0, with 17 bases in between. Germline values: CDR1 SGHAT, CDR2 FQNNGV. There are 17 residues in the CDR3. This chain's CDR3 is CASSPWGGKSSYNEQFF. CDR3 nucleotides: TGTGCCAGCAGCCCCTGGGGCGGGAAGAGCTCCTACAATGAGCAGTTCTTC.

This clonotype has only a few counts. This chain connects TRBV29-1 to TRBJ2-7, with a possible D match to TRBD1 (6 bases). The CDR3 has 14 amino acids. Trimming removed 4 bases at V and 3 bases at J, with 16 bases between. Germline values: CDR1 SQVTM, CDR2 ANQGSEA. Here the CDR3 reads CSVGRNRDIYEQYF. The CDR3 region has the DNA TGCAGCGTTGGGCGAAACAGGGACATCTACGAGCAGTACTTC.

CDR3 region: CASSFQRGGAEEQFF. DNA for the CDR3: TGTGCCAGCAGTTTTCAGCGTGGCGGGGCTGAGGAGCAGTTCTTC. J is TRBJ2-1 and V is TRBV28; maybe TRBD2 (6 bases). Germline-derived CDR1 and CDR2 are MDHEN and SYDVKM. V lost 3 bases, J lost 10 bases, and 19 bases lay in between. This CDR3 has 15 residues.

This clonotype was observed at least ten times. The chain couples TRBV4-1 to TRBJ2-7, with a weak D call TRBD1 (6 bases). Germline V gene data show CDR1 as MGHRA and CDR2 as YSYEKL. Deletions cut 2 bases from V and 6 bases from J, with 23 bases between. There are 17 residues in the CDR3. The CDR3 DNA sequence: TGCGCCAGCAGCCAATCCTATCCCGGGACACCCAGCCTCGAGCAGTACTTC. It translates to CASSQSYPGTPSLEQYF.

V usage is TRBV12-3 or TRBV12-4 and J usage is TRBJ2-7; 14 bases align to TRBD2. The length of the CDR3 is 15 residues. The V and J ends lost 6 bases and 5 bases, in that order; junction bases with no gene match: 6. CDR3 residues: CASRGGLAGVHEQYF. CDR3 DNA sequence: TGTGCCAGCAGGGGGGGACTAGCGGGAGTCCACGAGCAGTACTTC.

This clonotype showed up many times. The gene calls are TRBV20-1 and TRBJ1-1; tentatively, D is TRBD1 (5 bases). Germline V gene sequence: CDR1 DFQATT, CDR2 SNEGSKA (reference sequence). V was trimmed by 1 base and J by 3 bases, leaving 9 bases between them. There are 13 residues in the CDR3. CDR3 residues: CSARAGGDTEAFF. CDR3 in DNA: TGCAGTGCTAGAGCGGGGGGGGACACTGAAGCTTTCTTT.

This clonotype was counted ten times or more. The V and J genes are TRBV7-2 and TRBJ2-5; 8 bases are shared with TRBD1. CDR3 size: 15 residues. From germline, CDR1 is SGHTA and CDR2 FQGNSA. The ends lost 5 bases at V and 5 bases at J; junction bases unmatched: 10. The CDR3 sequence: CASSTRDRPPETQYF. The CDR3 DNA reads TGTGCCAGCAGCACACGGGACAGGCCCCCGGAGACCCAGTACTTC.

The J gene is TRBJ2-7, the V gene TRBV18; possibly TRBD1 or TRBD2 for D (5 bases each). With 3 bases removed from V and 4 bases from J, the gap between germline ends came to 16 bases. The CDR3 length is 15 residues. Germline V lookup: CDR1 KGHSH, CDR2 LQKENI. The CDR3 DNA reads TGTGCCAGCTCACCTCCCGGGACGGCCAAATACGAGCAGTACTTC. Amino acid sequence: CASSPPGTAKYEQYF.

The chain joins TRBV15 to TRBJ1-5; unclear D gene. Germline lookup yields CDR1 LNHNV and CDR2 YYDKDF (reference sequence). CDR3 length equals 14 residues. Trimming removed 0 bases at V and 1 base at J, with 4 bases between. The CDR3 DNA sequence: TGTGCCACCAGCAGAGAGGCCAGCAATCAGCCCCAGCATTTT. Translation: CATSREASNQPQHF.

The V call is TRBV6-2 or TRBV6-3, the J call TRBJ2-5, with TRBD1 identical over 9 bases. V shed 0 bases, J shed 5 bases, and the junction held 4 bases outside the gene matches. From germline, CDR1 is MNHEY and CDR2 SVGEGT. The CDR3 runs 15 residues. CDR3 in DNA: TGTGCCAGCAGTTACTCGGGACAGGGTCGGGAGACCCAGTACTTC. This gives the protein CASSYSGQGRETQYF.

In this sample, this clonotype turned up a few times. The chain recombines TRBV11-2 with TRBJ1-5, with D unclear. This CDR3 contains 14 residues. V dropped 3 bases and J dropped 5 bases, with 11 bases sitting between them. Germline V gene data show CDR1 as SGHAT and CDR2 as FQNNGV. The CDR3 DNA follows: TGTGCCAGCAGCTTGTCGCATCCCCATCAGCCCCAGCATTTT. Its protein is CASSLSHPHQPQHF.

This clonotype was picked up many times. The rearrangement uses TRBV7-6 and TRBJ2-5, with D perhaps given as TRBD1 or TRBD2 (5 bases each). This CDR3 contains 15 residues. From germline, CDR1 is SGHVS and CDR2 FNYEAQ. V was cut by 0 bases and J by 5 bases, with 13 bases left in between. The CDR3 DNA reads TGTGCCAGCAGCTTAGCGGGATCCGAGGGGGAGACCCAGTACTTC. This encodes CASSLAGSEGETQYF.

In its sample, this clonotype was seen a few times. The chain is built from TRBV7-9 and TRBJ2-7; either TRBD1 or TRBD2 may supply D (5 bases each). The CDR3 has 14 residues. The germline V and J ends were trimmed by 5 bases and 2 bases, with 13 bases remaining between them. The germline CDR1 and CDR2 sequences are SEHNR and FQNEAQ (reference sequence). The CDR3 DNA is TGTGCCAGCAGCCCCGGGGCGGATACCTACGAGCAGTACTTC. Residues: CASSPGADTYEQYF.

This clonotype has only one observation. This clone may be a read error of a much larger clone one base away. The CDR3 carries no conserved terminal phenylalanine or tryptophan, so it likely arises from a read error. This chain links TRBV2 with TRBJ2-2; 8 nucleotides align to TRBD1. Germline V gene lookup returns CDR1 SNHLY and CDR2 FYNNEI. CDR3 size: 14 residues. The ends lost 9 bases at V and 0 bases at J; junction bases unmatched: 3. CDR3 protein: CASTDRANTGELFL. DNA for the CDR3: TGTGCCAGTACGGACAGGGCGAACACCGGGGAGCTGTTTCTT.

This clonotype was seen ten or more times. The V call is TRBV4-1, the J call TRBJ2-7; weak D call: TRBD2 (6 bases). Trimming removed 3 bases at V and 0 bases at J, with 18 bases between. This CDR3 region has 17 residues. The germline gives CDR1 MGHRA, CDR2 YSYEKL. The CDR3 loop reads CASSHSALGGASYEQYF. CDR3 nucleotide sequence: TGCGCCAGCAGCCATAGCGCTTTGGGGGGAGCCTCCTACGAGCAGTACTTC.

The table lists this clonotype with many counts. The chain is built from TRBV28 and TRBJ2-2; the match to TRBD2 covers 8 bases. Looked up from germline, CDR1 is MDHEN and CDR2 is SYDVKM. V lost 6 bases to trimming and J lost 4 bases; unmatched junction nucleotides: 7. This CDR3 comprises 15 residues. The CDR3 DNA is TGTGCCAGCAGCTCCGGACTAGCAGGCACCGGGGAGCTGTTTTTT. Translating gives CASSSGLAGTGELFF.

The chain has TRBV6-2 or TRBV6-3 and TRBJ2-1, with 9 bases that match TRBD1. From germline, CDR1 is MNHEY and CDR2 SVGEGT. The CDR3 has 16 residues. V lost 4 bases and J lost 4; bases outside the gene matches: 8. This CDR3 reads CASSLQRTGEYNEQFF. The CDR3 region has the DNA TGTGCCAGCAGTTTACAAAGGACAGGGGAATACAATGAGCAGTTCTTC.

As regards this clonotype: A much larger clone differs from this one at a single base, so this may be a read error. The J gene is TRBJ2-3, the V gene TRBV19; D not certain. Per germline, CDR1 LNHDA and CDR2 SQIVND (reference sequence). This CDR3 has 15 residues. Here the CDR3 DNA reads TGTTCCAGTAGTCCTACCAGGAGCTTCGCAGATACGCAGTATTTT. Its protein product is CSSSPTRSFADTQYF. The full variable domain, in which reference TRBV19 and TRBJ2-3 provide the parts outside the CDR3, is DGGITQSPKYLFRKEGQNVTLSCEQNLNHDAMYWYRQDPGQGLRLIYYSQIVNDFQKGDIAEGYSVSREKKESFPLTVTSAQKNPTAFYLCSSSPTRSFADTQYFGPGTRLTVL.

This chain links TRBV29-1 with TRBJ1-2; maybe TRBD1 (6 bases). Per the germline V gene, CDR1 is SQVTM and CDR2 is ANQGSEA. The CDR3 consists of 11 residues. The V gene lost 4 bases and the J gene lost 11 bases, with 14 bases spanning the gap. The CDR3 sequence: CSVGRQRGYTF. CDR3 bases: TGCAGCGTTGGAAGGCAGAGGGGGTACACCTTC.

This clonotype came up many times. The chain employs TRBV7-2 and TRBJ2-1, with 12 bases fitting TRBD2. The CDR3 runs to 16 residues. Germline V CDR1 and CDR2: SGHTA, FQGNSA. J lost 7 bases, V lost 1 base, and 5 bases had no gene match. CDR3 DNA: TGTGCCAGCAGCTTAGGTCTAGCGGGAGGGAGAAATGAGCAGTTCTTC. Translating gives CASSLGLAGGRNEQFF.